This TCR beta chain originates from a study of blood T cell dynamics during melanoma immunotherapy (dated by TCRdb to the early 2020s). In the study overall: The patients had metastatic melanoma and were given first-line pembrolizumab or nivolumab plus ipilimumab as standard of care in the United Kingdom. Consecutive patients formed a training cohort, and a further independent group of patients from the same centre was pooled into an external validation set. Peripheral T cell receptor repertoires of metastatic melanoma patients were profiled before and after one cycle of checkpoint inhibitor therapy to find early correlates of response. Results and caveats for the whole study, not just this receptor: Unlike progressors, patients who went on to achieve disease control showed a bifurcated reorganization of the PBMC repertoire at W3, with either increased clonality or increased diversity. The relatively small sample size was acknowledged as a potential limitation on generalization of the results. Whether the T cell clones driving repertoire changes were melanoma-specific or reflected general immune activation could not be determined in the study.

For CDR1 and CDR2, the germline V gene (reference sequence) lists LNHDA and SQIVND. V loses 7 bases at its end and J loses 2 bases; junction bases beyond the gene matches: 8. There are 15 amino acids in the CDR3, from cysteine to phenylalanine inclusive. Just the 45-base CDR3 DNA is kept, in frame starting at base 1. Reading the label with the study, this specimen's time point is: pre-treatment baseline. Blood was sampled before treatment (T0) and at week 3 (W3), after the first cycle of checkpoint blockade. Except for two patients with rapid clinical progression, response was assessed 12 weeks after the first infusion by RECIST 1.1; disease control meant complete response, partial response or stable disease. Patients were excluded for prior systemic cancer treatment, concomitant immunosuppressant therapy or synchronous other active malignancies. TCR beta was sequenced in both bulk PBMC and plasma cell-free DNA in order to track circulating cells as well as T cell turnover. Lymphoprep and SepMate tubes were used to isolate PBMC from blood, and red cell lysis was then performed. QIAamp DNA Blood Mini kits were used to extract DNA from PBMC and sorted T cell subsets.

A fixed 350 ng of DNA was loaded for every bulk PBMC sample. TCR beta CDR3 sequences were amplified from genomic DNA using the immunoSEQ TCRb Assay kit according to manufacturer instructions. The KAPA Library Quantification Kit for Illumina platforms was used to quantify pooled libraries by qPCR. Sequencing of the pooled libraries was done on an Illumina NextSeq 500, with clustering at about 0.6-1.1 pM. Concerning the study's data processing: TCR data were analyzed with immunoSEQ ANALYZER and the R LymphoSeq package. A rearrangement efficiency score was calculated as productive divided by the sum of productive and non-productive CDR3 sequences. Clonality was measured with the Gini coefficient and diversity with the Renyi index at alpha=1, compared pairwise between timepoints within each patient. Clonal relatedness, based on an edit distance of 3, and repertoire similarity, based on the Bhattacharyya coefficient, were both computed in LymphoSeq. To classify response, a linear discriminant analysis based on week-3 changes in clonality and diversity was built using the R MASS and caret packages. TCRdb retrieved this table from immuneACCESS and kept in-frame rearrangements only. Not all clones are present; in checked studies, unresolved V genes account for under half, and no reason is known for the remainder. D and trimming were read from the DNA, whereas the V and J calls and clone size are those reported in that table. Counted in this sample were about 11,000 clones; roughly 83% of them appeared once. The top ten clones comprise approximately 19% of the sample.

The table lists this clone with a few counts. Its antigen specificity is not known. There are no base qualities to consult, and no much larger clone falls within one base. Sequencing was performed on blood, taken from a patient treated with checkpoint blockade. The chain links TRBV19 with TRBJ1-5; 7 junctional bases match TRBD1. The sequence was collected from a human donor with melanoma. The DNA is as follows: TGTGCCAGTAAAAGTGAGGGGGCAGGCAATCAGCCCCAGCATTTT. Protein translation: CASKSEGAGNQPQHF.